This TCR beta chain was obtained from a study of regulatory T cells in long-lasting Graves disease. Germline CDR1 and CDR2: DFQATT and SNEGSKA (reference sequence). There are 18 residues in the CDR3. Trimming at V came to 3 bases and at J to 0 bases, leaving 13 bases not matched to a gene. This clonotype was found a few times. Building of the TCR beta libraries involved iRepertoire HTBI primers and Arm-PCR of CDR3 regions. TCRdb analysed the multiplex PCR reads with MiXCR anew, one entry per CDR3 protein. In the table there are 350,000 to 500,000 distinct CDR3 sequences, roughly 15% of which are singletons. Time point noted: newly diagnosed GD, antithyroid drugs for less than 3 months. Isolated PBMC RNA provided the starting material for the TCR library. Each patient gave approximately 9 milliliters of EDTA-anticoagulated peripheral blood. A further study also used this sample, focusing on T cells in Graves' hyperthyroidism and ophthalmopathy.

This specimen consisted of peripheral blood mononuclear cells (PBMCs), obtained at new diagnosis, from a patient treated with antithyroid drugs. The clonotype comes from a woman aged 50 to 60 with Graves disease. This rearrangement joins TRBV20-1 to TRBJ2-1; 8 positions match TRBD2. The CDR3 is CSASLPGLESSSYNEQFF. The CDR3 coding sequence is TGCAGTGCTAGTCTCCCGGGACTAGAGTCCTCCTCCTACAATGAGCAGTTCTTC.